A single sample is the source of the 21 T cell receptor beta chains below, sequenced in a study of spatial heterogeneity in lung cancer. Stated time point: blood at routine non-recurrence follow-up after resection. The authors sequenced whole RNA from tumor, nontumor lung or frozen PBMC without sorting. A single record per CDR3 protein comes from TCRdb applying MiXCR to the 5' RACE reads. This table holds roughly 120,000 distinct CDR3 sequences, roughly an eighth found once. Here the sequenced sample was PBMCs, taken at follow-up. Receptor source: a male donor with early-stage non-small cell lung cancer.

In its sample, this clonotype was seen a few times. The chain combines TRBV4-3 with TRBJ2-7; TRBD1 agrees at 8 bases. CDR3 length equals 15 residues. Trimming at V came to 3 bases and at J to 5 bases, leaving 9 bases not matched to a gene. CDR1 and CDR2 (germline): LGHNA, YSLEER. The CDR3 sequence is CASSQAWTGTDEQYF. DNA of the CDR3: TGCGCCAGCAGCCAGGCATGGACAGGGACAGACGAGCAGTACTTC.

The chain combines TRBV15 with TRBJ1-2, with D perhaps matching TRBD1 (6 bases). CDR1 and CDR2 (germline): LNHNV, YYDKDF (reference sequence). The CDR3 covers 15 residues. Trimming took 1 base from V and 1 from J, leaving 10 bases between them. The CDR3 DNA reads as TGTGCCACCAGCAGAGGCTTAGGGGGTAACTATGGCTACACCTTC. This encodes CATSRGLGGNYGYTF.

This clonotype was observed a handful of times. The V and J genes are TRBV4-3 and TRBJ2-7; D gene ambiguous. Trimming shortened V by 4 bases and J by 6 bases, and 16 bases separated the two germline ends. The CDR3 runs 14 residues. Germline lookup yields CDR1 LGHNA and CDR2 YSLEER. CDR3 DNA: TGCGCCAGCAGCCCCTCTCTGCCCCGCGGCGAGCAGTACTTC. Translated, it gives CASSPSLPRGEQYF.

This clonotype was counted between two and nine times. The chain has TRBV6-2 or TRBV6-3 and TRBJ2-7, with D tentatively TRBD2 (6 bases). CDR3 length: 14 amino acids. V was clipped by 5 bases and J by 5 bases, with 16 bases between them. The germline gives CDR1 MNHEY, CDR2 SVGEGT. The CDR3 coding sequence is TGTGCCAGCAGTAGTTTCCTAGCGAGAAACGAGCAGTACTTC. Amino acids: CASSSFLARNEQYF.

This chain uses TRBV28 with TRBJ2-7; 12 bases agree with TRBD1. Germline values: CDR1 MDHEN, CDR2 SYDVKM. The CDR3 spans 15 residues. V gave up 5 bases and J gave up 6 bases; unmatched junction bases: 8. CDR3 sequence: CASSPRPGQGAEQYF. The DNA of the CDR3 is TGTGCCAGCAGTCCTCGACCGGGACAGGGGGCCGAGCAGTACTTC.

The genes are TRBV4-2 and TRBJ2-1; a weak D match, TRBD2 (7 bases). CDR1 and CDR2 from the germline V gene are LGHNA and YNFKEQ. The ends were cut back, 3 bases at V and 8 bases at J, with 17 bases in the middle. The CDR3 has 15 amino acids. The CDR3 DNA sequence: TGTGCCAGCAGCCAGGACCCCGGGGGGCAAGATGAGCAGTTCTTC. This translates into CASSQDPGGQDEQFF.

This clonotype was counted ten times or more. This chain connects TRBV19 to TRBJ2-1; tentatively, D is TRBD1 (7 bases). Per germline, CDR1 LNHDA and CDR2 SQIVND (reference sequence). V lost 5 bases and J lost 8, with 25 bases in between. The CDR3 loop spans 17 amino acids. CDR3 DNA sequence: TGTGCCAGTAGTCCTGGGCAGGGGGGCAGGCCGAGGGATGAGCAGTTCTTC. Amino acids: CASSPGQGGRPRDEQFF.

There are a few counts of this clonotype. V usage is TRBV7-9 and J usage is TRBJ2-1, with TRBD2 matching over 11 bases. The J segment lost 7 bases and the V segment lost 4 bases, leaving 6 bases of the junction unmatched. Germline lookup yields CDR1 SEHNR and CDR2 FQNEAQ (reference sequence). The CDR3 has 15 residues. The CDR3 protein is CASSSTSGAGNEQFF. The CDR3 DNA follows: TGTGCCAGCAGCTCGACTAGCGGGGCCGGAAATGAGCAGTTCTTC.

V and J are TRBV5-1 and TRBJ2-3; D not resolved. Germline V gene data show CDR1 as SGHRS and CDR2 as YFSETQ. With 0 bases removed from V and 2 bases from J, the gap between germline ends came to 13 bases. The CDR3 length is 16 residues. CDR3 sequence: CASSLALERSTDTQYF. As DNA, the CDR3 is TGCGCCAGCAGCTTGGCCCTCGAGAGATCCACAGATACGCAGTATTTT.

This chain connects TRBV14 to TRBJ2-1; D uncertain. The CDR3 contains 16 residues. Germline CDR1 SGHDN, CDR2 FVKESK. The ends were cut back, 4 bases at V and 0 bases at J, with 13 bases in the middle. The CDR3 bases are TGTGCCAGCAGCCTCCTAGGACGGAGCTCCTACAATGAGCAGTTCTTC. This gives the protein CASSLLGRSSYNEQFF.

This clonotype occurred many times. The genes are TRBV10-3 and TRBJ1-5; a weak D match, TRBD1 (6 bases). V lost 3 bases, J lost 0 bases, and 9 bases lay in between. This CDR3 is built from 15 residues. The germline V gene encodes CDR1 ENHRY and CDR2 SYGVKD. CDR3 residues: CAISDSGDSNQPQHF. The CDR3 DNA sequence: TGTGCCATCAGTGACTCAGGGGATAGCAATCAGCCCCAGCATTTT.

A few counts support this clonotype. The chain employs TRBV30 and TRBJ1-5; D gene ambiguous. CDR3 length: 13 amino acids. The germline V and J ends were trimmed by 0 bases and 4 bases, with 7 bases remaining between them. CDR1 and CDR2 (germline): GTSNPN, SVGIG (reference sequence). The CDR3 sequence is CAWSVARNQPQHF. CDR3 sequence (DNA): TGTGCCTGGAGTGTAGCAAGAAATCAGCCCCAGCATTTT.

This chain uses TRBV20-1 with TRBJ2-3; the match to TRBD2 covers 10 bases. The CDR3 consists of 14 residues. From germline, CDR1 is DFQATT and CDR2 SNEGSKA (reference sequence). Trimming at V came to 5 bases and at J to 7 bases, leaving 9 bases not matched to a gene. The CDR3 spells CSAPQLGLANTQYF. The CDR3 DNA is TGCAGTGCTCCTCAACTGGGACTAGCGAATACGCAGTATTTT.

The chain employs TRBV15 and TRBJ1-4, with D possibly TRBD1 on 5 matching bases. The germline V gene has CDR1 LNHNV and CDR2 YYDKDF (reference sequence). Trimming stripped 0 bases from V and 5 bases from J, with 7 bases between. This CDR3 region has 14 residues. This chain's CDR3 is CATSREAGNEKLFF. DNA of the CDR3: TGTGCCACCAGCAGAGAGGCAGGGAATGAAAAACTGTTTTTT.

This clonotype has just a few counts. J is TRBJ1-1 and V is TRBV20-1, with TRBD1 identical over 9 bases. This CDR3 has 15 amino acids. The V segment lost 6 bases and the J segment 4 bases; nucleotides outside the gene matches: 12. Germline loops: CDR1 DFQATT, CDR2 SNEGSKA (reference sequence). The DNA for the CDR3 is TGCAGTGCCCGGGGGGGACAGGGTTTGGGCACTGAAGCTTTCTTT. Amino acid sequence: CSARGGQGLGTEAFF.

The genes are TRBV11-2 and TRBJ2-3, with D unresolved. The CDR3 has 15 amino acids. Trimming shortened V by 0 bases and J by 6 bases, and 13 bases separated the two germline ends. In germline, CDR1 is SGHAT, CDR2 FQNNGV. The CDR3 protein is CASSLDALYSDTQYF. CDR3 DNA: TGTGCCAGCAGCTTAGATGCCCTGTACTCTGATACGCAGTATTTT.

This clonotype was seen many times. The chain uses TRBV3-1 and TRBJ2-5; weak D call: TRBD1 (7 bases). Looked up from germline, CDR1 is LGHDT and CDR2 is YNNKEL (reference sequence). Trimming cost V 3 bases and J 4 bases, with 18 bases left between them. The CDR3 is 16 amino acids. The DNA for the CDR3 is TGTGCCAGCAGCCACGGAGGGGGCGCTTCTCGAGAGACCCAGTACTTC. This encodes CASSHGGGASRETQYF.

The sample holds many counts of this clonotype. The CDR3 here is CASSPYGDRNYGYTF. DNA of the CDR3: TGTGCCAGCAGCCCTTATGGAGACAGGAACTATGGCTACACCTTC. The chain combines TRBV3-1 with TRBJ1-2; perhaps TRBD1 as D (6 bases). V was clipped by 4 bases and J by 2 bases, with 14 bases between them. This CDR3 is 15 amino acids long. CDR1 LGHDT and CDR2 YNNKEL come from the germline V gene (reference sequence).

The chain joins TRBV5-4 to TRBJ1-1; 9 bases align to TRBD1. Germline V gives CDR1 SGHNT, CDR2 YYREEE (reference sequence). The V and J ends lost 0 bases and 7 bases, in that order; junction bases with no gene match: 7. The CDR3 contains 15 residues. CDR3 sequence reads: CASSLALDRGLEAFF. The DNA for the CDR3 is TGTGCCAGCAGCTTGGCCCTGGACAGGGGCCTTGAAGCTTTCTTT.

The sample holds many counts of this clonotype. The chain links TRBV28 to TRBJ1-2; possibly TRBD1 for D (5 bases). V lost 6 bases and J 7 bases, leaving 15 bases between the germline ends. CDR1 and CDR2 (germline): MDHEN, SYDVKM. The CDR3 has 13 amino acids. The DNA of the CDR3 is TGTGCCAGCAGCCCCCCTCAGGGAAGTGGCTACACCTTC. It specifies CASSPPQGSGYTF.

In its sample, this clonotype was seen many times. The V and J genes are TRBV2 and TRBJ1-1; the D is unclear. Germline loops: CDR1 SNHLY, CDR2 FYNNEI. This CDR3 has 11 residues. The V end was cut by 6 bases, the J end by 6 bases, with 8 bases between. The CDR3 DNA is TGTGCCAGCAGACAGAGTTCTGAAGCTTTCTTT. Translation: CASRQSSEAFF.